This T cell receptor beta chain comes out of a study of shared clonotypes between healthy human individuals. Study-level points and caveats: Clonotypes which were not shared had lower generation probabilities than clonotypes that all four donors shared.

Trimming left V 9 bases short and J 1 base short, with 12 bases between. The CDR3 length is 13 residues. Per the germline V gene, CDR1 is SEHNR and CDR2 is FQNEAQ (reference sequence). Roughly 200 ng DNA, tens of thousands of T cell genomes, went into each sorted-subset replicate PCR. Methods used by the authors: Filtering differed because ImmunoSEQ produced junction-only sequences that carried no quality scores. TCRdb keeps only in-frame clones here, not all; method: immunoSEQ multiplex PCR. V, J and clone size are those of that table, while D and trimming were read from the DNA. The data contain around 2,000,000 clones, less than 95% of them singletons. Naive CD8 populations comprised CD45RO-negative cells positively selected for CCR7, excluding terminally differentiated effector memory CD45RA+ cells. Comment on this clone: Its antigen is not identified.

Sequencing input: naive CD8+ T cells sorted from blood. The chain combines TRBV7-9 with TRBJ1-1; D might be TRBD1 (6 bases). The sequence was collected from a man aged 18-30 years in good health. Here the CDR3 DNA reads TGTGCCAGTACGGGACACTGGAACACTGAAGCTTTCTTT. Amino acids: CASTGHWNTEAFF.